Listed below are T cell receptor beta chains from one sample, sequenced in a study of blood T cell repertoires in COVID-19. Sequencing used immunoSEQ multiplex PCR; TCRdb keeps in-frame clones, though not all of them. Among 60,000 to 85,000 clones, roughly 80% were seen once, and the ten largest hold more than 15%. Sequencing was performed on peripheral blood. These receptors came from an older woman with acute or convalescent COVID-19. CDR3s include the opening cysteine and the closing phenylalanine or tryptophan. The D gene is left open where the match is weak. Where a row states a size, it is once, few, many or the class of an expanded clone; other rows omit it.

j_call cdr3_length d_call clone_size v_call cdr3_aa cdr3_nt
TRBJ1-2 12 TRBD1 NA TRBV29-1 CSVEGGGNGYTF TGCAGCGTTGAAGGAGGGGGCAATGGCTACACCTTC
TRBJ2-1 15 TRBD1 NA TRBV14 CASSQDGRGHNEQFF TGTGCCAGCAGCCAAGATGGCAGGGGGCATAATGAGCAGTTCTTC
TRBJ2-1 11 NA NA TRBV20-1 CSARDKTAQFF TGCAGTGCTAGAGATAAGACAGCACAGTTCTTC
TRBJ2-5 12 NA NA TRBV5-1 CASSLGVSAQYF TGCGCCAGCAGCTTGGGAGTAAGTGCCCAGTACTTC
TRBJ2-3 14 TRBD1 once TRBV18 CASSPSRDRDTQYF TGTGCCAGCTCACCTTCCCGGGACAGGGATACGCAGTATTTT
TRBJ1-2 13 TRBD1 NA TRBV5-8 CASSRDRGDGYTF TGTGCCAGCAGCCGGGACAGGGGAGATGGCTACACCTTC
TRBJ2-7 13 NA few TRBV10-2 CASTLPAPYEQYF TGCGCCAGCACCCTCCCCGCGCCATACGAGCAGTACTTC
TRBJ2-7 14 NA few TRBV18 CASSPETVSYEQYF TGTGCCAGCTCACCTGAGACAGTTTCCTACGAGCAGTACTTC
TRBJ1-3 16 NA NA TRBV3-1/TRBV3-2 CASSQGAVSSGNTIYF TGTGCCAGCAGCCAAGGGGCAGTGAGCTCTGGAAACACCATATATTTT
TRBJ2-1 15 TRBD1 NA TRBV18 CASSLTGQGAGEQFF TGTGCCAGCTCACTCACCGGACAGGGGGCAGGGGAGCAGTTCTTC
TRBJ1-1 13 TRBD1 NA TRBV6-1 CASSESYRGEAFF TGTGCCAGCAGTGAATCATACAGGGGTGAAGCTTTCTTT
TRBJ2-3 16 NA NA TRBV11-2 CASSRSRDTSTDTQYF TGTGCCAGCAGCCGGAGTCGGGACACGTCCACAGATACGCAGTATTTT
TRBJ1-2 16 TRBD1 NA TRBV5-4 CASTFRDRGTNYGYTF TGTGCCAGCACCTTCCGGGACAGGGGGACAAACTATGGCTACACCTTC
TRBJ1-4 13 NA NA TRBV15 CATSSPAGEKLFF TGTGCCACCAGCAGCCCGGCCGGGGAAAAACTGTTTTTT
TRBJ1-1 15 TRBD1 once TRBV18 CASSPKDRENTEAFF TGTGCCAGCTCACCAAAGGACAGGGAAAACACTGAAGCTTTCTTT
TRBJ1-2 15 TRBD1 NA TRBV27 CASSPRQGGYYGYTF TGTGCCAGCAGTCCAAGACAGGGGGGCTACTATGGCTACACCTTC
TRBJ1-1 13 TRBD1 NA TRBV5-1 CASSFPQGNEAFF TGCGCCAGCAGCTTCCCACAGGGGAATGAAGCTTTCTTT
TRBJ1-1 16 NA once TRBV19 CASSIDLGALNTEAFF TGTGCCAGTAGTATAGATCTGGGGGCTCTGAACACTGAAGCTTTCTTT
TRBJ1-5 12 NA NA TRBV10-3 CAISDQGVGQHF TGTGCCATCAGTGATCAAGGGGTGGGCCAGCATTTT
TRBJ1-2 14 NA NA TRBV5-8 CASSFGRGSDGYTF TGTGCCAGCAGCTTCGGCAGGGGAAGTGATGGCTACACCTTC
TRBJ1-2 13 TRBD1 NA TRBV7-9 CASIKQGSYGYTF TGTGCCAGCATCAAACAGGGGAGCTATGGCTACACCTTC
TRBJ1-6 14 NA few TRBV6-5 CATEARSRNSPLHF TGTGCCACCGAGGCACGCAGCCGAAATTCACCCCTCCACTTT
TRBJ2-2 16 TRBD2 NA TRBV7-2 CASSLFGGANTGELFF TGTGCCAGCAGCTTATTCGGGGGGGCAAACACCGGGGAGCTGTTTTTT
TRBJ1-2 16 NA once TRBV9 CASSVDIQQAHYGYTF TGTGCCAGCAGCGTAGATATCCAGCAGGCCCACTATGGCTACACCTTC
TRBJ1-1 11 NA NA TRBV6-5 CASSGYAEAFF TGTGCCAGCAGCGGGTACGCTGAAGCTTTCTTT
TRBJ2-3 15 TRBD2 NA TRBV5-1 CASGTSGISTDTQYF TGCGCCAGCGGGACTAGCGGGATCAGCACAGATACGCAGTATTTT
TRBJ2-3 15 TRBD2 NA TRBV9 CASSLLAGGTDTQYF TGTGCCAGCAGTTTACTAGCGGGGGGCACAGATACGCAGTATTTT
TRBJ2-7 14 NA NA TRBV5-4 CASSLQIRDYEQYF TGTGCCAGCAGCTTACAGATCAGGGACTACGAGCAGTACTTC
TRBJ1-4 14 NA NA TRBV2 CASSARVVSEKLFF TGTGCCAGCAGTGCTCGAGTTGTGAGTGAAAAACTGTTTTTT
TRBJ2-2 17 TRBD2 NA TRBV30 CAWSEWLADGVSGELFF TGTGCCTGGAGTGAGTGGCTAGCGGACGGGGTTAGCGGGGAGCTGTTTTTT
TRBJ1-1 13 NA few TRBV19 CASTETPNTEAFF TGTGCCAGTACCGAGACACCGAACACTGAAGCTTTCTTT
TRBJ1-1 17 TRBD1 few TRBV9 CASSVGLGPKGAAEAFF TGTGCCAGCAGCGTAGGCCTCGGGCCCAAGGGGGCGGCTGAAGCTTTCTTT
TRBJ1-1 15 NA NA TRBV5-1 CASSLGMEGRGSAFF TGCGCCAGCAGCTTGGGGATGGAGGGCCGCGGATCAGCTTTCTTT
TRBJ2-5 14 NA few TRBV24-1 CATSDLTGGGTQYF TGTGCCACCAGTGATTTGACCGGGGGAGGGACCCAGTACTTC
TRBJ2-1 14 NA NA TRBV29-1 CSANPGSRDNEQFF TGCAGCGCGAATCCAGGGTCTAGAGACAATGAGCAGTTCTTC
TRBJ2-7 14 NA NA TRBV4-3 CASSQGPGVYEQYF TGCGCCAGCAGCCAGGGCCCGGGGGTATACGAGCAGTACTTC
TRBJ1-3 15 TRBD1 NA TRBV19 CASSLQGPFGNTIYF TGTGCCAGTAGTTTACAGGGGCCCTTTGGAAACACCATATATTTT